This T cell receptor (beta chain) emerged from a study of cytomegalovirus exposure and HLA in healthy donors. General study results and limits: Cytomegalovirus status, reportedly, was diagnosed with high specificity and sensitivity by the classifier.

The PCR ran on 60 Vbeta and 13 Jbeta primers. Method: immunoSEQ multiplex PCR; TCRdb's copy keeps in-frame clones and lacks some. The sample lists 150,000 to 160,000 clones; 80% were seen once. This clone has just one count. Its antigen is unidentified. The CDR3 runs to 13 residues. The germline gives CDR1 MNHEY, CDR2 SVGAGI. V gave up 0 bases and J gave up 10 bases, with 10 bases separating them. V is TRBV6-5 and J is TRBJ1-5; D gene unclear. Sequencing was performed on PBMCs. The source is a woman between 35 and 50 years old in good health and CMV-seropositive. The CDR3 here is CASSYSRSQPQHF. Written as DNA, the CDR3 is TGTGCCAGCAGTTACTCCCGGAGCCAACCCCAGCATTTT.